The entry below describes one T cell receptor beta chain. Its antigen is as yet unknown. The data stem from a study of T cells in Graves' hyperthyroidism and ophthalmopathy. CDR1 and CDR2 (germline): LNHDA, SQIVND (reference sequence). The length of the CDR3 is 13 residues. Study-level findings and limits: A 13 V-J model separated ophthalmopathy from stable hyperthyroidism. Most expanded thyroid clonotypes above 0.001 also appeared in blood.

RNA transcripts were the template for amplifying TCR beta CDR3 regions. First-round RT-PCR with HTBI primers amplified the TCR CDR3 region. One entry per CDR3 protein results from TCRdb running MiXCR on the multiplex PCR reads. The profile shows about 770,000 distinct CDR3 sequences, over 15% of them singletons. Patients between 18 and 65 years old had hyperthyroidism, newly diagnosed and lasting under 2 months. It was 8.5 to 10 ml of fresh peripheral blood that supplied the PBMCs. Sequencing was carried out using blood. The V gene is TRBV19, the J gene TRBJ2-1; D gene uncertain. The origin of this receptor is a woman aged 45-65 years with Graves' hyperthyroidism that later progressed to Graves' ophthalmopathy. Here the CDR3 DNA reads TGTGCTACGACCCCAGTGGGGTACAATGAGCAGTTCTTC. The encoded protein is CATTPVGYNEQFF.